This T cell receptor (beta chain) is drawn from a study of cytotoxic CD8 clonotypes in ibrutinib-treated CLL. The CDR3 has 15 amino acids. V lost 5 bases and J 5 bases, leaving 18 bases between the germline ends. Germline loops: CDR1 MDHEN, CDR2 SYDVKM. Targeted sequencing depth ranged from 1 in 200,000 to 1 in 1 million T cells. The method was immunoSEQ multiplex PCR; TCRdb's version includes in-frame clones alone and lacks a portion of them. The table lists some 8,000 clones, 70% to 85% of them singletons. This sequence joins TRBV28 and TRBJ1-2, with D tentatively TRBD1 (6 bases). The sample here was PBMCs, taken before ibrutinib treatment. The sequence derives from a human donor with chronic lymphocytic leukemia. In DNA form, the CDR3 reads TGTGCCAGCAGTCAAACCGGGACATTAGGGTATGGCTACACCTTC. Its protein is CASSQTGTLGYGYTF.